These T cell receptor beta chains were read from a single sample in a study of T cells in Graves' hyperthyroidism and ophthalmopathy. TCRdb ran MiXCR on the multiplex PCR reads and lists one entry per CDR3 protein. The sample lists approximately 420,000 distinct CDR3 sequences; roughly 13% were seen once. The sequenced sample consisted of blood. The source of these receptors is a woman under 30 with Graves' hyperthyroidism. The CDR3 runs from the conserved cysteine through the conserved F or W.

v_call | cdr3_aa
TRBV3-1 | CASSQDGGLNGYTF
TRBV5-1 | CASSSQGAGEKLFF
TRBV5-6 | CASSDRLSSNQPQHF
TRBV6-1 | CASRRTGVISNQPQHF
TRBV5-1 | CASSPGLDTADTQYF
TRBV12-3/TRBV12-4 | CASSTGTGWEDTQYF
TRBV27 | CASSPDRGSPQHF
TRBV5-1 | CASSLGEQGGYEQYF
TRBV12-3/TRBV12-4 | CASSLDRTTPEAFF
TRBV28 | CASSSLGSLIYGYTF
TRBV11-2 | CASSTGPGYGYTF
TRBV7-2 | CASSLSRISGNTIYF
TRBV12-3/TRBV12-4 | CASSSTSGRWTGELFF
TRBV12-3/TRBV12-4 | CASSLADRDNEQFF
TRBV20-1 | CSARDRRGGYNQPQHF
TRBV20-1 | CSARRRVTEAFF
TRBV19 | CASSPENSNQPQHF
TRBV28 | CASRRTAGFLVSGANVLTF
TRBV20-1 | CSADRKETQYF
TRBV28 | CATLNGGMIDYGYTF
TRBV19 | CASSIDPGKPQHF
TRBV12-3/TRBV12-4 | CASSLVAGVNEQFF
TRBV5-5 | CASSVDGADTEAFF
TRBV12-3/TRBV12-4 | CASSYGTEQETQYF
TRBV3-1 | CASSQVEGYGYTF
TRBV2 | CASRYGQGAAGELFF
TRBV19 | CASSIQGLAENTGELFF
TRBV5-1 | CASSWTGIDEQYF
TRBV28 | CASSFWTGRTDTQYF
TRBV9 | CASSPAGTKKPNEQFF
TRBV5-1 | CASSPILSGGNTEAFF